Listed below are T cell receptor beta chains from one sample, sequenced in a study of CD4+ T cells in melanoma. TCRdb keeps only in-frame clones here, not all; method: immunoSEQ multiplex PCR. There are 140,000 or so clones in the sample; about nine tenths occur only once, and 1.5% to 1.9% lies in the top ten. The source is a human donor with melanoma. The CDR3 runs from the conserved cysteine through the conserved F or W. A D gene is named only where the DNA matches it firmly. Only some rows state a clone size, as once, few, many or a class for expanded clones.

.	TRBJ1-2	TRBV7-8	.	14	TGTGCCAGCAGCCCAAGAGGGGACTCTTATGGCTACACCTTC	CASSPRGDSYGYTF
.	TRBJ2-7	TRBV11-2	few	13	TGTGCCAGCAGCCCCTTTTTCAGCTCCCCCTCTTACTTC	CASSPFFSSPSYF
.	TRBJ1-2	TRBV29-1	few	13	TGCAGCGTCTTGAAGGGCCAGAACTATGGCTACACCTTC	CSVLKGQNYGYTF
.	TRBJ1-3	TRBV30	.	16	TGTGCCTGGGGGGGGGCCTCGCGCCTCTATGGAAACACCATATATTTT	CAWGGASRLYGNTIYF
.	TRBJ1-4	TRBV2	once	13	TGTGCCACAGGAGACGCAACTAATGAAAAACTGTTTTTT	CATGDATNEKLFF
.	TRBJ1-2	TRBV30	.	11	TGTGCCTGGGACAGGTACTATGGCTACACCTTC	CAWDRYYGYTF
TRBD2	TRBJ2-3	TRBV2	.	13	TGTGCCAGCATGAAGACTAGCGGGGGGCCTGAGTATTTT	CASMKTSGGPEYF
.	TRBJ2-7	TRBV4-1	.	17	TGCGCCAGCAGCCAAGAACTGAGAGACACCCTTCTATGGGAGCAGTACTTC	CASSQELRDTLLWEQYF
.	TRBJ1-3	TRBV7-8	.	15	TGTGCCAGCAGCCCCGCGCGGGCCTCTGGAAACACCATATATTTT	CASSPARASGNTIYF
.	TRBJ2-3	TRBV7-9	.	14	TGTGCCAGCAGCGTACAGGGAACAACAGATACGCAGTATTTT	CASSVQGTTDTQYF
.	TRBJ2-7	TRBV27	once	12	TGTGCCAGCAGTTTTCGGGGGAACGAGCAGTACTTC	CASSFRGNEQYF
.	TRBJ2-7	TRBV6-6	once	9	TGTGCCAGCGGCCGTGACAGGTTTTTC	CASGRDRFF
TRBD1	TRBJ2-7	TRBV30	.	13	TGTGCCTGGAGTGAAGGGACAGGAGACGAGCAGTACTTC	CAWSEGTGDEQYF
TRBD2	TRBJ2-7	TRBV2	.	15	TGTGCCAGCAGTGCGACTAGCGGGGGGGTTAGCGAGCAGTACTTC	CASSATSGGVSEQYF
TRBD2	TRBJ2-5	TRBV6-5	.	14	TGTGCCAGCAGTACACCGGGAGGACGTGCGACCCAGTACTTC	CASSTPGGRATQYF
.	TRBJ2-3	TRBV5-1	.	14	TGCGCCAGCAGCCTAGTACCAAACGCAGATACGCAGTATTTT	CASSLVPNADTQYF
TRBD1	TRBJ2-2	TRBV27	.	16	TGTGCCAGCGGTTTATCGGGACAGGGGGTCACCGGGGAGCTGTTTTTT	CASGLSGQGVTGELFF
TRBD2	TRBJ2-7	TRBV27	.	17	TGTGCCAGCAGTTTTCGGCTAGCGGGGGGCCGGACCTACGAGCAGTACTTC	CASSFRLAGGRTYEQYF
.	TRBJ2-5	TRBV6-5	.	13	TGTGCCAGCAGTCCCGGCGGGTGGGAGACCCAGTACTTC	CASSPGGWETQYF
.	TRBJ1-3	TRBV5-1	.	14	TGCGCCAGCAGGTCCGGGACACCCGGAAACACCATATATTTT	CASRSGTPGNTIYF
.	TRBJ1-5	TRBV19	.	16	TGTGCCAGTAGTAACGGACACGGCAGAAGCAATCAGCCCCAGCATTTT	CASSNGHGRSNQPQHF
TRBD2	TRBJ2-1	TRBV7-9	.	16	TGTGCCAGCAGCTCTATCCCGACTAGCGGGGTCAATGAGCAGTTCTTC	CASSSIPTSGVNEQFF
.	TRBJ1-2	TRBV6-5	.	14	TGTGCCAGCAGGGGGAGTGGAGGGCCCTACGGCTACACCTTC	CASRGSGGPYGYTF
.	TRBJ1-2	TRBV2	once	13	TGTGCCAGCAGCCGGGACACCAACTATGGCTACACCTTC	CASSRDTNYGYTF
TRBD1	TRBJ1-4	TRBV6-1	.	15	TGTGCCAGCAGTACAGGACAGGTCACTAATGAAAAACTGTTTTTT	CASSTGQVTNEKLFF
TRBD2	TRBJ2-3	TRBV7-8	.	17	TGTGCCAGCAGCCCGAGCCTTTCTAGCGGGGGATCGGATACGCAGTATTTT	CASSPSLSSGGSDTQYF
.	TRBJ2-5	TRBV4-1	.	14	TGCGCCAGCAGAGTGACATGGTACCAAGAGACCCAGTACTTC	CASRVTWYQETQYF
TRBD1	TRBJ1-5	TRBV18	.	16	TGTGCCAGCTCACCCGACAGGGCTTACAGCAATCAGCCCCAGCATTTT	CASSPDRAYSNQPQHF
TRBD2	TRBJ2-5	TRBV2	.	16	TGTGCCAGCACCCTGACTAGCGGGGGGGGCCAAGAGACCCAGTACTTC	CASTLTSGGGQETQYF
.	TRBJ1-6	TRBV9	.	17	TGTGCCAGCAGCGTAGGGCAGGGGCGGTCCTATAATTCACCCCTCCACTTT	CASSVGQGRSYNSPLHF
TRBD2	TRBJ2-1	TRBV14	.	17	TGTGCCAGCAGCCAAGAAAGAATAGCGGGGGGGCCTAGTGAGCAGTTCTTC	CASSQERIAGGPSEQFF
.	TRBJ2-5	TRBV6-5	.	15	TGTGCCAGCAGTTACTCGATCCAGAGGTCAGAGACCCAGTACTTC	CASSYSIQRSETQYF
TRBD1	TRBJ2-7	TRBV5-1	.	15	TGCGCCAGCAGCTGGGACAGGGGAATTGCGGGCGAGCAGTACTTC	CASSWDRGIAGEQYF
.	TRBJ2-7	TRBV4-1	.	12	TGCGCCAGCAGCCAAGGGACCGACGAGCAGTACTTC	CASSQGTDEQYF
TRBD1	TRBJ1-6	TRBV2	once	13	TGTGCCAGCGAGAGGGGGCAGAATTCACCCCTCCACTTT	CASERGQNSPLHF
.	TRBJ1-2	TRBV7-7	once	14	TGTGCCAGCAGCCCCAGGGGCGCTTACTATGGCTACACCTTC	CASSPRGAYYGYTF
TRBD2	TRBJ2-1	TRBV9	.	14	TGTGCCAGCAGCGCCCTAGCGGGGAAGAATGAGCAGTTCTTC	CASSALAGKNEQFF
.	TRBJ1-2	TRBV15	once	12	TGTGCCACCAGTCATCGGAACTATGGCTACACCTTC	CATSHRNYGYTF
TRBD2	TRBJ2-7	TRBV5-4	.	15	TGTGCCAGCAGCCCCGGGACTAGCGGGCTTTACGAGCAGTACTTC	CASSPGTSGLYEQYF
TRBD1	TRBJ1-3	TRBV30	.	14	TGTGCCTGGAGTGGGGACAGGGGAAGAAACACCATATATTTT	CAWSGDRGRNTIYF
.	TRBJ1-1	TRBV28	.	12	TGTGCCAGCGGAGGGTCAATCACTGAAGCTTTCTTT	CASGGSITEAFF
.	TRBJ2-4	TRBV5-1	.	15	TGCGCCAGCAGCTTGGTTGGGGGGTCGGAAAACATTCAGTACTTC	CASSLVGGSENIQYF
.	TRBJ1-2	TRBV6-5	.	13	TGTGCCAGCAGTTCGATGGGGGTTATTGGCTACACCTTC	CASSSMGVIGYTF
.	TRBJ2-2	TRBV21-1	.	16	TGTGCCAGCGCGACAGCGGCGACACCACCGACCGGGGAGCTGTTTTTT	CASATAATPPTGELFF
.	TRBJ1-1	TRBV5-1	.	14	TGCGCCAGCAGCCCCGGGACTATGAACACTGAAGCTTTCTTT	CASSPGTMNTEAFF
.	TRBJ2-7	TRBV18	.	15	TGTGCCAGCTCACAGTACGGGACGGGGTTGAGCGAGCAGTACTTC	CASSQYGTGLSEQYF
.	TRBJ1-1	TRBV18	.	15	TGTGCCAGCTCACCACGAGAGGGCCGGAACACTGAAGCTTTCTTT	CASSPREGRNTEAFF
TRBD1	TRBJ1-2	TRBV18	.	16	TGTGCCAGCTCACTCACGTCTGGGACAGGGAGCAATGGCTACACCTTC	CASSLTSGTGSNGYTF
TRBD1	TRBJ1-2	TRBV4-1	.	16	TGCGCCAGCAGCGCCCTCCGGGACAGGGGAAACTATGGCTACACCTTC	CASSALRDRGNYGYTF
.	TRBJ1-2	TRBV7-2	.	14	TGTGCCAGCAGCTTTGGGGGCCGGTACTATGGCTACACCTTC	CASSFGGRYYGYTF